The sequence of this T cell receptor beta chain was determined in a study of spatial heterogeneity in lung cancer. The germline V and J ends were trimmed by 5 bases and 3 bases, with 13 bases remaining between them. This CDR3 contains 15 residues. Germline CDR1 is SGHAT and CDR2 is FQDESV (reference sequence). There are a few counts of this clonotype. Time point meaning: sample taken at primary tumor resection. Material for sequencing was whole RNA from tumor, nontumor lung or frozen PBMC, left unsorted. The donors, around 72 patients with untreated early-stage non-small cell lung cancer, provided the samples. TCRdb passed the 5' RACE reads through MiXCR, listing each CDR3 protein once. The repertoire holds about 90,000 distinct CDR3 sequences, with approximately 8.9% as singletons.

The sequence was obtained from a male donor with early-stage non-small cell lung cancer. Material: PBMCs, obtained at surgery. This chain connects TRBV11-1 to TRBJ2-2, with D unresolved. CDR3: CASSPTRYHTGELFF. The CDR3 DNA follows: TGTGCCAGCAGCCCGACTCGTTATCACACCGGGGAGCTGTTTTTT. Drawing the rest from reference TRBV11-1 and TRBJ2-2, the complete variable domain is EAEVAQSPRYKITEKSQAVAFWCDPISGHATLYWYRQILGQGPELLVQFQDESVVDDSQLPKDRFSAERLKGVDSTLKIQPAELGDSAMYLCASSPTRYHTGELFFGEGSRLTVL.